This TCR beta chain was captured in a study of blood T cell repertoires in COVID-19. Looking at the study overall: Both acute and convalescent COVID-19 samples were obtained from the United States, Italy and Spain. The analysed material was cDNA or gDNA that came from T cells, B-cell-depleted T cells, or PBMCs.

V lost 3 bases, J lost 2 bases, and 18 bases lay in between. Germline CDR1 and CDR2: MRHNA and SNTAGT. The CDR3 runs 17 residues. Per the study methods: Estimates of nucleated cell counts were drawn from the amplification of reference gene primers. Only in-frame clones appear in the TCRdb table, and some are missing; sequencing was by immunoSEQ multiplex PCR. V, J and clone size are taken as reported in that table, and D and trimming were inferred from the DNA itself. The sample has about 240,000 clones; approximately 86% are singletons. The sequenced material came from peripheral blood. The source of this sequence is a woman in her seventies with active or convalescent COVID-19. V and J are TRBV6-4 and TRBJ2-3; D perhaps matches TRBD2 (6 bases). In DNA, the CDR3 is TGTGCCAGCAGTGAATTCGGGGACTGGGCCCCCACAGATACGCAGTATTTT. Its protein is CASSEFGDWAPTDTQYF.